A selection of T cell receptor beta chains follows, all from one sample in a study of tumor-infiltrating lymphocytes in primary liver carcinoma. MiXCR, run by TCRdb on the multiplex PCR reads, gives a single entry per CDR3 protein. The data hold 50,000 or so distinct CDR3 sequences, with about 77% observed a single time. Material for sequencing was liver tumor tissue from sampling region 5. The receptors originated from a man aged 40-55 years with primary liver carcinoma and hepatitis B virus infection. CDR3s include the opening cysteine and the closing phenylalanine or tryptophan. A D gene is named only where the DNA matches it firmly. Only some rows state a clone size, as once, few, many or a class for expanded clones.

CDR3 DNA	CDR3 protein	J gene	D gene	clone size	V gene
TGTGCCAGCGACTCCTTGATGGTCTACGAGCAGTACTTC	CASDSLMVYEQYF	TRBJ2-7	NA	NA	TRBV5-6
TGCAGCGTTGAAGGGTTCCTGGGGCTCACAGATATGCAGTATTTT	CSVEGFLGLTDMQYF	TRBJ2-3	NA	NA	TRBV29-1
TGTGCCAGCAGGGTGCCGGCACCTTCTGGCTACGCCTTC	CASRVPAPSGYAF	TRBJ1-2	NA	NA	TRBV5-5
TGTGCCAGCAGCCCCCGTATAGGGGTCCCTGGGGCCAACGTCCTGACTTTC	CASSPRIGVPGANVLTF	TRBJ2-6	NA	NA	TRBV12-3/TRBV12-4
TGTGTCATCAGGCGGGGGCGCACAGATACGCAGTACTTT	CVIRRGRTDTQYF	TRBJ2-3	NA	NA	TRBV10-3
TGTTCCAGCAGCGTGTTCACAGATAAGCAGTATTTT	CSSSVFTDKQYF	TRBJ2-3	NA	NA	TRBV7-9
TGTGCCAGCAGCCCGGCAGTCTCGAATACCGGGGAGCTGTTTTTT	CASSPAVSNTGELFF	TRBJ2-2	NA	NA	TRBV2
TGTTCCACCAGTGATTTGAAGGACAGATCGTTCTATGGCTACACCTTC	CSTSDLKDRSFYGYTF	TRBJ1-2	NA	NA	TRBV24-1
TGTGTCAGCAGTTCCGAGGGGACTGAATTCTATACGCAGTATTTT	CVSSSEGTEFYTQYF	TRBJ2-3	NA	NA	TRBV12-3/TRBV12-4
TGTGCCAGCAATTTCGGCTACGAGCAGTATTTC	CASNFGYEQYF	TRBJ2-7	NA	NA	TRBV28
TGTGCCAGCAGCTTAAGCAATGGACTAGCGGTTAATGGGCAGTTCTTC	CASSLSNGLAVNGQFF	TRBJ2-1	TRBD2	NA	TRBV11-1
TGTACCAACAGATCCCGGGATTCGGCCCACCAAGAGACCCAGTACTTC	CTNRSRDSAHQETQYF	TRBJ2-5	NA	NA	TRBV11-2
TGCGCCAGCAGCTTGAGCGGCAGGGGAAGCATAGATACGCAGTATTTT	CASSLSGRGSIDTQYF	TRBJ2-3	NA	few	TRBV5-1
TGTGCCAATAGCTTGGAAGCTAGTCAAGAGACCCAGTACTTC	CANSLEASQETQYF	TRBJ2-5	NA	NA	TRBV5-6
TGTGCCATCAGCCAGGGGCAGAGCGAGCAGTACTTC	CAISQGQSEQYF	TRBJ2-7	NA	NA	TRBV7-9
TGCGGCGTCCGGGGACTAGCTGGAGGGAGGGCAGATACGCAGTGTTTT	CGVRGLAGGRADTQCF	TRBJ2-3	TRBD2	NA	TRBV29-1
TGCAGCATTGGGACTAGCGCGGCGAGCACCCGGGAGCTGTTTTTT	CSIGTSAASTRELFF	TRBJ2-2	TRBD2	once	TRBV29-1
TGCAGCGTTGAAGACACGATAGGGAGGTCGACACAGTACTTC	CSVEDTIGRSTQYF	TRBJ2-5	NA	NA	TRBV29-1
TGTGCGGGCAGCTTGGGGGGGATTCTATACAATGAGCAGTTCTTC	CAGSLGGILYNEQFF	TRBJ2-1	TRBD2	NA	TRBV12-3/TRBV12-4
TGCGCCAGCAGCCAAAACTCGAATACGCAATATTTT	CASSQNSNTQYF	TRBJ2-3	NA	NA	TRBV4-1
TGTGCCAGTAGGACGGGGACAGGGTACAATAGCAATCAGCCCCAGCATTTT	CASRTGTGYNSNQPQHF	TRBJ1-5	TRBD1	NA	TRBV19
TGTGCCAGCAGCAACAACAACACAGATACGCAGTATTTT	CASSNNNTDTQYF	TRBJ2-3	NA	many	TRBV11-3
TGCAACGTTGAAAACCCCCTGGGTACCAACACCGGGGAGCTGTTTTTT	CNVENPLGTNTGELFF	TRBJ2-2	NA	NA	TRBV29-1
TGTGCCGGTAGTTACGAGGATCAGCCCCAGCATTTT	CAGSYEDQPQHF	TRBJ1-5	NA	few	TRBV6-6
TGTACCAGCGGCTTTAGCGGGCCACTCGACAATGGGCAGTTCTTC	CTSGFSGPLDNGQFF	TRBJ2-1	TRBD2	NA	TRBV11-2
TGCGCCAGCAGCCAAGATCGGGCTAGCGGCTACGAGCAAAACTTC	CASSQDRASGYEQNF	TRBJ2-7	TRBD2	NA	TRBV4-3
TGTGTCAGCAGGGGGACAGGGGCCTATACGCAGTATTTT	CVSRGTGAYTQYF	TRBJ2-3	TRBD1	NA	TRBV12-3/TRBV12-4
TGCAGCGTTTCGGGAGGGCCGGTGGGAGATACGCAGTTTTTT	CSVSGGPVGDTQFF	TRBJ2-3	TRBD2	NA	TRBV29-1
TGTGCCAGCAGCAACAACACAGATACGCAGTATTTT	CASSNNTDTQYF	TRBJ2-3	NA	large	TRBV11-3
TGCAGCGTGTGGTGTTATACAGATACGCAGTATTTT	CSVWCYTDTQYF	TRBJ2-3	NA	NA	TRBV29-1
TGTGTCAGCAGCTTCCGATGGGTGCCTGGGACTAGCGGGAGTAATGAGCAGTTCTTC	CVSSFRWVPGTSGSNEQFF	TRBJ2-1	TRBD2	NA	TRBV11-2
TGCGCCAGCATTGAAGATTTAGTCAAAAACATTCAGTACTTC	CASIEDLVKNIQYF	TRBJ2-4	NA	NA	TRBV12-3/TRBV12-4
TGCAGCGTTGATAACCCCCTGGGGACCAACAACGGGGAGCTGTTTTTT	CSVDNPLGTNNGELFF	TRBJ2-2	NA	NA	TRBV29-1
TGTGTCAGCAGCCCCCGGGTGGCGGACTCCTATAGTGAGCAGTTCTTC	CVSSPRVADSYSEQFF	TRBJ2-1	NA	NA	TRBV11-1
TGCAGCGTTGACGGGGGGTGGGGGATGAGGACTGAAGCTTTCTTT	CSVDGGWGMRTEAFF	TRBJ1-1	NA	medium-sized	TRBV29-1
TGTTCCAGCAGCCCACCGGCCGTGGGGACCAGCAATCAGCCCCAGCATTTT	CSSSPPAVGTSNQPQHF	TRBJ1-5	NA	NA	TRBV6-2/TRBV6-3
TGTTCTAGCAGCATAGGAAAGACTAACGGGGCCTCACGGTTCGGCAATGAGCAGCTCTTC	CSSSIGKTNGASRFGNEQLF	TRBJ2-1	NA	NA	TRBV11-1
TGTGCCAGCAGCTCTGGGGGAAGTTCTATTGGAGCCCGCACAGATATGCAGTATTTT	CASSSGGSSIGARTDMQYF	TRBJ2-3	NA	NA	TRBV11-1
TGCAGCGTTGCGGGACTAGCGGCAACGAGCACCGGGGGGCTCTTTTTT	CSVAGLAATSTGGLFF	TRBJ2-2	TRBD2	NA	TRBV29-1
TGCGCCAGCAGCCAACGGGACAGGGCCAATCAGCCCCAGCATTTT	CASSQRDRANQPQHF	TRBJ1-5	TRBD1	many	TRBV4-1